What follows is one T cell receptor beta chain and its context. This sample was taken from a study of OX40 agonist ivuxolimab in advanced cancers. Study-level background: The dose of intravenous ivuxolimab that patients received every 2 weeks ranged from 0.01 to 10 mg/kg. Recorded diagnoses for dose-escalation patients were hepatocellular carcinoma, melanoma, renal cell or head and neck cancer.

Some clones are missing from TCRdb's copy, which holds only in-frame ones; the method was immunoSEQ multiplex PCR. Of tens of thousands of clones listed, 90% are singletons. V was clipped by 0 bases and J by 4 bases, with 9 bases between them. Germline CDR1 and CDR2: LNHNV and YYDKDF (reference sequence). The CDR3 spans 14 residues. Sampling times: baseline, cycle 4 day 1, cycle 7 day 1. The chain carries TRBV15 and TRBJ1-2; no clear D. This sequence was found in an adult with an advanced solid tumor such as melanoma, head and neck, liver or kidney cancer. The source was CD4+ or CD8+ T cells sorted from blood, collected in a trial of the OX40 agonist ivuxolimab. CDR3 bases: TGTGCCACCAGCAGAGATAAGGGTCCCTATGGCTACACCTTC. Encoded protein: CATSRDKGPYGYTF.